What follows are 29 T cell receptor beta chains derived from one specimen sequenced in a study of response to subunit inactivated influenza vaccine. MiXCR, run by TCRdb on the RT-PCR reads, gives a single entry per CDR3 protein. This sample has roughly 670,000 distinct CDR3 sequences, with around 15% found just once. This specimen was PBMCs from blood, taken 14 to 15 days before vaccination. All receptors come from a man aged 50 to 60 who received an inactivated influenza vaccine.

The chain recombines TRBV6-8 with TRBJ2-1, with 7 nucleotides matching TRBD1. Losses at the gene ends were 6 bases for V and 5 bases for J; bases not matched to a gene: 10. The CDR3 runs to 15 residues. Looked up from germline, CDR1 is MNHGY and CDR2 is SAAAGT. This chain's CDR3 is CASRWTGSLDNEQFF. The CDR3 DNA follows: TGTGCCAGCAGATGGACAGGAAGCCTGGACAATGAGCAGTTCTTC.

This clonotype occurred a few times. The chain has TRBV4-3 and TRBJ2-3, with TRBD1 matching 11 bases. J gave up 4 bases and V 1 base, and 7 bases lay outside the gene matches. Germline CDR1 is LGHNA and CDR2 is YSLEER. The CDR3 extends over 17 amino acids. The chain's CDR3 is CASSQGGPGQGADTQYF. DNA for the CDR3: TGCGCCAGCAGCCAAGGGGGCCCGGGACAGGGGGCAGATACGCAGTATTTT.

The chain employs TRBV5-1 and TRBJ2-3, with 7 bases matching TRBD1. Germline V gene data show CDR1 as SGHRS and CDR2 as YFSETQ. CDR3 length equals 15 residues. The V segment lost 4 bases and the J segment 2 bases; nucleotides outside the gene matches: 7. CDR3 DNA: TGCGCCAGCAGCCTTTCGACAGGGCCCACAGATACGCAGTATTTT. Protein: CASSLSTGPTDTQYF. Variable domain in full (rest from reference TRBV5-1 and TRBJ2-3): KAGVTQTPRYLIKTRGQQVTLSCSPISGHRSVSWYQQTPGQGLQFLFEYFSETQRNKGNFPGRFSGRQFSNSRSEMNVSTLELGDSALYLCASSLSTGPTDTQYFGPGTRLTVL.

V is TRBV7-9 and J is TRBJ2-1; D not resolved. Germline values: CDR1 SEHNR, CDR2 FQNEAQ (reference sequence). The CDR3 length is 13 residues. V was pared by 4 bases and J by 3 bases, with 7 bases between. The CDR3 is CASSSDFYNEQFF. The CDR3 region has the DNA TGTGCCAGCAGCTCTGATTTCTACAATGAGCAGTTCTTC.

The chain has TRBV14 and TRBJ2-7; possibly TRBD2 for D (5 bases). CDR3 length: 13 amino acids. V lost 4 bases to trimming and J lost 7 bases, with 14 bases between them. Germline CDR1 and CDR2: SGHDN and FVKESK. Here the CDR3 reads CASSPNGVGEQYF. The CDR3 bases are TGTGCCAGCAGCCCGAACGGGGTTGGGGAGCAGTACTTC.

This clonotype occurred a few times. The chain links TRBV11-1 to TRBJ2-5, with D perhaps matching TRBD1 or TRBD2 (5 bases each). The V gene's germline CDR1 is SGHAT and CDR2 FQDESV (reference sequence). This CDR3 is 15 amino acids long. V was shortened by 5 bases and J by 3 bases, with 16 bases between the two germline ends. DNA for the CDR3: TGTGCCAGCAGCCCGGGGTACAGGTCAAAAGAGACCCAGTACTTC. It yields the protein CASSPGYRSKETQYF.

The gene calls are TRBV24-1 and TRBJ2-7; D perhaps matches TRBD1 (6 bases). The germline CDR1 and CDR2 sequences are KGHDR and SFDVKD. This CDR3 has 13 amino acids. V dropped 3 bases and J dropped 3 bases, with 8 bases sitting between them. For the CDR3, the DNA is TGTGCCACCAGTGATCTGGACAGCTACGAGCAGTACTTC. Its protein is CATSDLDSYEQYF.

V usage is TRBV28 and J usage is TRBJ1-1; maybe TRBD1 (6 bases). The CDR3 extends over 16 amino acids. The germline V and J ends were trimmed by 9 bases and 0 bases, with 20 bases remaining between them. Germline values: CDR1 MDHEN, CDR2 SYDVKM. This CDR3 is CASKFFPGAMNTEAFF. CDR3 sequence (DNA): TGTGCCAGTAAATTCTTCCCAGGGGCTATGAACACTGAAGCTTTCTTT.

This clonotype has only a few counts. The chain joins TRBV12-3 or TRBV12-4 to TRBJ2-2; D is perhaps TRBD1 or TRBD2 (5 bases each). The CDR3 sequence is 14 residues long. V was clipped by 6 bases and J by 7 bases, with 15 bases between them. CDR3 DNA: TGTGCCAGCAGCAAAGGGACCAGGGACGGGGAGCTGTTTTTT. The encoded protein is CASSKGTRDGELFF.

This clonotype was observed a few times. This chain joins TRBV28 and TRBJ2-1; no clear D gene. This CDR3 contains 13 residues. Germline V gene lookup returns CDR1 MDHEN and CDR2 SYDVKM. With 5 bases removed from V and 7 bases from J, the gap between germline ends came to 12 bases. This CDR3 is CASSVPGPNEQFF. The DNA for the CDR3 is TGTGCCAGCAGTGTCCCAGGCCCAAATGAGCAGTTCTTC.

The sample holds a few counts of this clonotype. DNA of the CDR3: TGTGCCATCAGGAGGGGACAGCAAGAGACCCAGTACTTC. It encodes CAIRRGQQETQYF. This chain connects TRBV10-3 to TRBJ2-5; 7 nucleotides agree with TRBD1. Germline CDR1 ENHRY, CDR2 SYGVKD. The CDR3 extends over 13 amino acids. V dropped 6 bases and J dropped 2; count of bases not matched to a gene: 3.

This clonotype was counted only a few times. The rearrangement joins TRBV28 to TRBJ2-5; D ambiguous. V was cut by 2 bases and J by 3 bases, with 16 bases left in between. The CDR3 has 16 amino acids. Per the germline V gene, CDR1 is MDHEN and CDR2 is SYDVKM. Here the CDR3 DNA reads TGTGCCAGCAGTTTAACAAAACCGGGCCCTAAAGAGACCCAGTACTTC. This encodes CASSLTKPGPKETQYF.

The chain joins TRBV5-6 to TRBJ2-5; the D gene is possibly TRBD2 (5 bases). Germline loops: CDR1 SGHDT, CDR2 YYEEEE. Trimming cost V 6 bases and J 1 base, with 16 bases left between them. This CDR3 contains 15 residues. CDR3 region: CASTRGSEIQETQYF. CDR3 coding DNA: TGTGCCAGCACCCGAGGTAGCGAGATCCAAGAGACCCAGTACTTC.

V and J are TRBV4-3 and TRBJ2-7; TRBD2 aligns across 9 bases. The length of the CDR3 is 16 residues. Germline lookup yields CDR1 LGHNA and CDR2 YSLEER. J gave up 7 bases and V 3 bases, and 13 bases lay outside the gene matches. The CDR3 coding sequence is TGCGCCAGCAGCCATGATGTAAGCGGGGGGCCTGTGGAGCAGTACTTC. This sequence encodes CASSHDVSGGPVEQYF.

This clonotype has a handful of counts. The V gene is TRBV20-1, the J gene TRBJ1-2; D perhaps matches TRBD1 (6 bases). Germline assignment: CDR1 DFQATT and CDR2 SNEGSKA (reference sequence). V lost 4 bases to trimming and J lost 7 bases, with 13 bases between them. The CDR3 consists of 12 residues. CDR3 sequence (DNA): TGCAGTGCTATTCCGGGGGCTAGTGGCTACACCTTC. It encodes CSAIPGASGYTF.

The chain links TRBV20-1 to TRBJ2-5, with a weak D call TRBD1 (5 bases). Germline CDR1 reads DFQATT; CDR2 reads SNEGSKA (reference sequence). The V gene lost 4 bases and the J gene lost 5 bases, with 20 bases spanning the gap. The CDR3 spans 15 residues. CDR3 region: CSAIRLLDSVETQYF. The CDR3 nucleotides are TGCAGTGCTATCCGACTTCTCGACAGTGTGGAGACCCAGTACTTC.

This rearrangement joins TRBV6-2 or TRBV6-3 to TRBJ2-3, with a possible D match to TRBD2 (7 bases). The CDR3 consists of 16 residues. Trimming cost V 2 bases and J 3 bases, with 15 bases left between them. Germline CDR1 reads MNHEY; CDR2 reads SVGEGT. The CDR3 reads CASSYARGATTDTQYF. As DNA, the CDR3 is TGTGCCAGCAGTTACGCACGGGGGGCGACGACAGATACGCAGTATTTT.

This clonotype was observed a handful of times. The chain recombines TRBV20-1 with TRBJ2-1; D may be TRBD2 (5 bases). The CDR3 extends over 12 amino acids. The germline V gene encodes CDR1 DFQATT and CDR2 SNEGSKA (reference sequence). V lost 2 bases and J 8 bases, leaving 10 bases between the germline ends. CDR3 DNA sequence: TGCAGTGCTAGACCCCGAGGGTATGAGCAGTTCTTC. Protein sequence: CSARPRGYEQFF.

The chain is built from TRBV2 and TRBJ2-1; TRBD2 matches 7 bases. The J call could be wrong; TRBJ2-7 is a better fit for the DNA end. Germline V gives CDR1 SNHLY, CDR2 FYNNEI. The CDR3 contains 14 residues. The DNA of the CDR3 is TGTGCCAGCAGTTCCGGGACTAACTACAATGAGCAGTACTTC. Translating it yields CASSSGTNYNEQYF.

The chain combines TRBV28 with TRBJ2-3; TRBD2 is a possible D gene (7 bases). The CDR3 extends over 16 amino acids. Between the trimmed V and J ends, which lost 8 bases and 5 bases, there was a span of 23 bases. CDR1 is MDHEN and CDR2 is SYDVKM in the germline V gene. The CDR3 sequence: CASQRGGGGPGDTQYF. CDR3 nucleotide sequence: TGTGCCAGCCAAAGAGGGGGGGGAGGGCCAGGAGATACGCAGTATTTT. The full variable domain, its missing parts supplied by reference TRBV28 and TRBJ2-3, is DVKVTQSSRYLVKRTGEKVFLECVQDMDHENMFWYRQDPGLGLRLIYFSYDVKMKEKGDIPEGYSVSREKKERFSLILESASTNQTSMYLCASQRGGGGPGDTQYFGPGTRLTVL.

Many counts were recorded for this clonotype. The genes are TRBV3-1 and TRBJ2-7, with TRBD1 matching 9 bases. V gave up 6 bases and J gave up 4 bases; unmatched junction bases: 13. Germline CDR1 LGHDT, CDR2 YNNKEL (reference sequence). The CDR3 runs 16 residues. The CDR3 reads CASRAGEGQGRYEQYF. CDR3 in DNA: TGTGCCAGCAGGGCAGGTGAAGGACAGGGGAGATACGAGCAGTACTTC.

This clonotype appeared once. The gene calls are TRBV7-3 and TRBJ2-1; 10 bases are a match to TRBD2. V lost 5 bases to trimming and J lost 5 bases; unmatched junction nucleotides: 9. The CDR3 covers 16 residues. Germline CDR1 and CDR2: SGHTA and FQGTGA. The CDR3 sequence is CASSPLAGESNNEQFF. The CDR3 nucleotides are TGTGCCAGCAGCCCGCTAGCGGGAGAAAGTAACAATGAGCAGTTCTTC.

The J gene is TRBJ2-1, the V gene TRBV27; 8 bases match TRBD2. Germline-derived CDR1 and CDR2 are MNHEY and SMNVEV (reference sequence). V shed 2 bases and J 7 bases; nucleotides not matched to a gene: 7. The CDR3 has 15 residues. CDR3 nucleotide sequence: TGTGCCAGCAGTTTAAAAGCGGGAGTCAGGAATGAGCAGTTCTTC. Amino acid sequence: CASSLKAGVRNEQFF.

This clonotype has just a few counts. The CDR3 loop is CSARDGTGRQFF. The CDR3 DNA reads TGCAGTGCTAGAGATGGGACTGGCAGGCAGTTCTTC. This rearrangement joins TRBV20-1 to TRBJ2-1, with D possibly matching TRBD2 (6 bases). This CDR3 is built from 12 residues. The ends were cut back, 0 bases at V and 12 bases at J, with 12 bases in the middle. The germline V gene encodes CDR1 DFQATT and CDR2 SNEGSKA (reference sequence).

Only a few counts were recorded for this clonotype. The V gene is TRBV5-1, the J gene TRBJ2-1; perhaps TRBD1 as D (6 bases). Trimming shortened V by 8 bases and J by 8 bases, and 8 bases separated the two germline ends. This CDR3 region has 10 residues. CDR1 and CDR2 from the germline V gene are SGHRS and YFSETQ. CDR3 DNA: TGCGCCAGTAGGGGGTATGAGCAGTTCTTC. This encodes CASRGYEQFF.

The CDR3 reads CASSPAKSYNEQFF. The CDR3 coding sequence is TGTGCCAGCAGTCCCGCTAAATCCTACAATGAGCAGTTCTTC. The chain links TRBV12-3 or TRBV12-4 to TRBJ2-1; D is ambiguous. This CDR3 spans 14 amino acids. V lost 5 bases and J lost 1, with 9 bases in between.

This chain joins TRBV5-1 and TRBJ2-7, with D hard to call. V dropped 0 bases and J dropped 0 bases, with 13 bases sitting between them. Germline CDR1 and CDR2: SGHRS and YFSETQ. This CDR3 is built from 16 residues. CDR3 residues: CASSLGAPKSSYEQYF. The CDR3 DNA is TGCGCCAGCAGCTTGGGGGCGCCGAAAAGCTCCTACGAGCAGTACTTC.

The chain recombines TRBV21-1 with TRBJ2-7; TRBD2 reflects the table's D call only, with no check against the DNA. TRBV21-1 is a documented pseudogene. The CDR3 totals 17 residues. The CDR3 DNA reads TGTGCCAGCAGCAAAGAGGTAGAGGGCAGCGATCGGAACGAGCAGTACTTC. The encoded protein is CASSKEVEGSDRNEQYF.

This chain links TRBV2 with TRBJ2-7; D might be TRBD2 (5 bases). Deletions cut 5 bases from V and 3 bases from J, with 11 bases between. The CDR3 extends over 13 amino acids. Germline V gene data show CDR1 as SNHLY and CDR2 as FYNNEI. The CDR3 DNA sequence: TGTGCCAGCAGTAACACACGGGGCTACGAGCAGTACTTC. Translated, it gives CASSNTRGYEQYF.